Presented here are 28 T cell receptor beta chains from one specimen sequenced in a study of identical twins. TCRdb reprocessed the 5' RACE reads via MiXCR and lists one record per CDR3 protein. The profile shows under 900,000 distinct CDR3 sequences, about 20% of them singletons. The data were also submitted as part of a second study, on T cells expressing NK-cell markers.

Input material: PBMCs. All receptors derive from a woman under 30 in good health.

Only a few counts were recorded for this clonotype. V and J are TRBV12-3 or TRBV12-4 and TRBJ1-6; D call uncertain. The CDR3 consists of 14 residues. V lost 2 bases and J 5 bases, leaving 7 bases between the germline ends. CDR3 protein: CASSLLLNNSPLHF. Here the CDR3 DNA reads TGTGCCAGCAGTTTATTGCTTAATAATTCACCCCTCCACTTT.

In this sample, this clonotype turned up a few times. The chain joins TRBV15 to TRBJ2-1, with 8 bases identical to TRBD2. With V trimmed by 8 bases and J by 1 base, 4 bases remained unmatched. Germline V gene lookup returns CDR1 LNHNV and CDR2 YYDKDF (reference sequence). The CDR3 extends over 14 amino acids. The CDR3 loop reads CATRVAGSYNEQFF. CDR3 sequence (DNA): TGTGCCACCCGGGTAGCGGGATCCTACAATGAGCAGTTCTTC.

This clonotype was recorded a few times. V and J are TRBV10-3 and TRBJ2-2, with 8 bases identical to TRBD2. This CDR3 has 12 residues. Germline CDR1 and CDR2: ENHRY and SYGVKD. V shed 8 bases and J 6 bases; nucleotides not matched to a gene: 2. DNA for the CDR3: TGTGCCATCGGGGGACTAGCCGGGGAGCTGTTTTTT. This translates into CAIGGLAGELFF.

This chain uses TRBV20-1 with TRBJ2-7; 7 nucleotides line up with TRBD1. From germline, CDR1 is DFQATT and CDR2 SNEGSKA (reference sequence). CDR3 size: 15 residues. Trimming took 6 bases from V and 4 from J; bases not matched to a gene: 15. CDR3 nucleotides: TGCAGTGCGCCCGAGACAGGGCCTCCTATGTACGAGCAGTACTTC. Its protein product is CSAPETGPPMYEQYF.

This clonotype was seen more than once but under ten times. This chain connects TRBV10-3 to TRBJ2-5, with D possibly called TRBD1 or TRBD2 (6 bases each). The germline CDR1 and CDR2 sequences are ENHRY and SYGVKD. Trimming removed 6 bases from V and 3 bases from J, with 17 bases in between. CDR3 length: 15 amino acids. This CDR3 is CAISGGPAYEETQYF. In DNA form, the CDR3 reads TGTGCCATCAGCGGGGGCCCTGCGTACGAAGAGACCCAGTACTTC.

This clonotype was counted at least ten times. Written as DNA, the CDR3 is TGTGCCAGCAGTTTTCACGGGACCGAGCAGTACTTC. This codes for CASSFHGTEQYF. V is TRBV12-3 or TRBV12-4 and J is TRBJ2-7; D might be TRBD1 or TRBD2, each matching 5 bases. The CDR3 length is 12 residues. The germline V and J ends were trimmed by 3 bases and 6 bases, with 9 bases remaining between them.

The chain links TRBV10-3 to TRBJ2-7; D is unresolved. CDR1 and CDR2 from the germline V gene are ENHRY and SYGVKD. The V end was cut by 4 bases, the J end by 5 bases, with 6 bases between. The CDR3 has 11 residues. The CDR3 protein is CAISGRDEQYF. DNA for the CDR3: TGTGCCATCAGTGGGCGAGACGAGCAGTACTTC.

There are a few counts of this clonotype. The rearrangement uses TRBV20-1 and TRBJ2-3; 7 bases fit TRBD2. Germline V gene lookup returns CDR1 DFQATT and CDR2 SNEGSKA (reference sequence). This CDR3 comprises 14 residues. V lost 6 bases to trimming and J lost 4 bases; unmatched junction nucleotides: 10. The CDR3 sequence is CSARRGAGADTQYF. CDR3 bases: TGCAGTGCCCGCCGGGGCGCGGGGGCAGATACGCAGTATTTT.

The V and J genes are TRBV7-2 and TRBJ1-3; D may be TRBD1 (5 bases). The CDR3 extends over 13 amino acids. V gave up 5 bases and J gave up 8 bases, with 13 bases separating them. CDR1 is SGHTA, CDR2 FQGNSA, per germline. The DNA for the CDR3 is TGTGCCAGCAGCCGAAACTCCAGGGACACCATATATTTT. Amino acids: CASSRNSRDTIYF.

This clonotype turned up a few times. The CDR3: CASSLKGTDTYEQYF. DNA of the CDR3: TGTGCCAGCAGTTTAAAGGGGACAGACACCTACGAGCAGTACTTC. The V and J genes are TRBV27 and TRBJ2-7; 7 bases are shared with TRBD1. V shed 2 bases and J 2 bases; nucleotides not matched to a gene: 6. Per the germline V gene, CDR1 is MNHEY and CDR2 is SMNVEV (reference sequence). The CDR3 spans 15 residues.

The CDR3 bases are TGTGCCAGCAGCGGCCCTCCCGGGACTGGAAACACCATATATTTT. As protein: CASSGPPGTGNTIYF. The genes are TRBV9 and TRBJ1-3; no clear D. Germline CDR1 reads SGDLS; CDR2 reads YYNGEE. Trimming took off 3 bases at V and 2 bases at J, with 12 bases between the two ends. The CDR3 is made up of 15 amino acids.

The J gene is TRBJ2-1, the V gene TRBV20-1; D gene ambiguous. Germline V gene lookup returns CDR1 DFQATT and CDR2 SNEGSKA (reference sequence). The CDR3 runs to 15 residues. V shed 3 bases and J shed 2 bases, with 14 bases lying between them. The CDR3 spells CSARALRQAYNEQFF. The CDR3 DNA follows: TGCAGTGCTAGGGCATTACGTCAGGCCTACAATGAGCAGTTCTTC.

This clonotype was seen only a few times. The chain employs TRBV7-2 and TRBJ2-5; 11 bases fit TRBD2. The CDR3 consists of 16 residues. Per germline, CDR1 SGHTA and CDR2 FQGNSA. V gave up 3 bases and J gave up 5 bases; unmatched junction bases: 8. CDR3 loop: CASSLGGLAARETQYF. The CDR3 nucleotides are TGTGCCAGCAGCTTGGGGGGACTAGCGGCCCGGGAGACCCAGTACTTC.

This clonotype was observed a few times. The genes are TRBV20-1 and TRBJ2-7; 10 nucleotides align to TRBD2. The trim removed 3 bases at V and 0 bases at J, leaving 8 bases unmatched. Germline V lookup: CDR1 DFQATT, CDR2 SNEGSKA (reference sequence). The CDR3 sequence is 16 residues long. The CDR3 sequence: CSASPSWTSGSYEQYF. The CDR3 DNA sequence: TGCAGTGCTAGCCCCTCATGGACTAGCGGCTCCTACGAGCAGTACTTC.

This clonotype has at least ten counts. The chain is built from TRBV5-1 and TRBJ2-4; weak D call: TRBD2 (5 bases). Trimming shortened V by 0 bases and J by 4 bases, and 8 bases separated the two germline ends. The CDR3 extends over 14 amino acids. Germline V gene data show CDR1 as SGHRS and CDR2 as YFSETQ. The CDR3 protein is CASSLGETKNIQYF. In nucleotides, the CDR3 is TGCGCCAGCAGCTTGGGGGAGACAAAAAACATTCAGTACTTC.

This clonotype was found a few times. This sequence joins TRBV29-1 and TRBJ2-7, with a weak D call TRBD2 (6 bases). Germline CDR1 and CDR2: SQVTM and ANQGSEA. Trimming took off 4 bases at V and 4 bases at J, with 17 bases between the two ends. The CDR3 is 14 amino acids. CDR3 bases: TGCAGCGTTGGCGGAGGGGCCACAGGTTACGAGCAGTACTTC. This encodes CSVGGGATGYEQYF.

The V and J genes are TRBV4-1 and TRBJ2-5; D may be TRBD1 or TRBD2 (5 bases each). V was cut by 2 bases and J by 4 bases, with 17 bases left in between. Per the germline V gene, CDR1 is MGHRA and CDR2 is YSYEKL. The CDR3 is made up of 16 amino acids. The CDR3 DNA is TGCGCCAGCAGCCAATACCCCCGGGGACGTGGAGAGACCCAGTACTTC. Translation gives CASSQYPRGRGETQYF.

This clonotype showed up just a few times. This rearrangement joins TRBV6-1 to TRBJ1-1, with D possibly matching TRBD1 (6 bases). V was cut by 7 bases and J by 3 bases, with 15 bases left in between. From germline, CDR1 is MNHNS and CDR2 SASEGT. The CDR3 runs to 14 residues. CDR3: CASTQTGGDTEAFF. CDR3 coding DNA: TGTGCCAGCACTCAGACAGGTGGGGACACTGAAGCTTTCTTT.

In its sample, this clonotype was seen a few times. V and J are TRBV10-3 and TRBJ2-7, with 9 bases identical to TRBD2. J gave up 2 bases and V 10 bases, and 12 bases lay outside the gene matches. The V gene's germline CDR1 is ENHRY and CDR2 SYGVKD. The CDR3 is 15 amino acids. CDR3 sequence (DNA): TGTGCCACCCGAGGAGCGGCTAGCGGGGCCTACGAGCAGTACTTC. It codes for CATRGAASGAYEQYF.

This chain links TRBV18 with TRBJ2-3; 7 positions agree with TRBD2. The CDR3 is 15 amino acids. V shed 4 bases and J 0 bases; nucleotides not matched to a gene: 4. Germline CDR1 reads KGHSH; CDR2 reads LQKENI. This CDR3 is CASSRFSGSTDTQYF. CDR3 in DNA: TGTGCCAGCTCACGGTTTAGCGGGAGCACAGATACGCAGTATTTT.

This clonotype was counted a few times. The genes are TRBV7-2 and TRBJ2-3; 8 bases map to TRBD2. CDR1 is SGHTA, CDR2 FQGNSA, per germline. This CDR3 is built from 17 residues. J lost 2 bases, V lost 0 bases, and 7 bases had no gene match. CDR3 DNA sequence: TGTGCCAGCAGCTTAGCGGGCTTAGCGGGAAACACAGATACGCAGTATTTT. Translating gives CASSLAGLAGNTDTQYF. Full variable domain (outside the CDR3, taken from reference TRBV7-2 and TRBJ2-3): GAGVSQSPSNKVTEKGKDVELRCDPISGHTALYWYRQSLGQGLEFLIYFQGNSAPDKSGLPSDRFSAERTGGSVSTLTIQRTQQEDSAVYLCASSLAGLAGNTDTQYFGPGTRLTVL.

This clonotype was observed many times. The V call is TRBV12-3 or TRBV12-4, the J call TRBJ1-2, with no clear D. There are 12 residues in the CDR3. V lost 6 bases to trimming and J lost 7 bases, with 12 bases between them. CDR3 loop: CASSRPAGGYTF. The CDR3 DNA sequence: TGTGCCAGCAGCCGACCCGCCGGTGGCTACACCTTC.

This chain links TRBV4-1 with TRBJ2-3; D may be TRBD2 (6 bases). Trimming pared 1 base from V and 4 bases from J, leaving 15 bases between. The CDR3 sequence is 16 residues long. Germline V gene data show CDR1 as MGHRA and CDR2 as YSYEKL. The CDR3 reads CASSQANSWGADTQYF. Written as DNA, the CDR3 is TGCGCCAGCAGCCAAGCCAACTCCTGGGGGGCAGATACGCAGTATTTT.

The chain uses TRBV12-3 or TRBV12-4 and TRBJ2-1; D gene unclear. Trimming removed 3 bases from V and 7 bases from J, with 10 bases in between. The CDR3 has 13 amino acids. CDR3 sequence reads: CASSFRVGNEQFF. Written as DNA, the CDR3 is TGTGCCAGCAGTTTTAGGGTAGGGAATGAGCAGTTCTTC.

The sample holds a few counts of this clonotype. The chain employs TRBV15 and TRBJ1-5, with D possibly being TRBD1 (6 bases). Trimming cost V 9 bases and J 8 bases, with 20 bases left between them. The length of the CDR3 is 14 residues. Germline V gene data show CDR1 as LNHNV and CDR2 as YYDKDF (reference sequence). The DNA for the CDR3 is TGTGCCACGAGGGGGGGCCCAGCTGGTAAGCCCCAGCATTTT. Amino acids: CATRGGPAGKPQHF.

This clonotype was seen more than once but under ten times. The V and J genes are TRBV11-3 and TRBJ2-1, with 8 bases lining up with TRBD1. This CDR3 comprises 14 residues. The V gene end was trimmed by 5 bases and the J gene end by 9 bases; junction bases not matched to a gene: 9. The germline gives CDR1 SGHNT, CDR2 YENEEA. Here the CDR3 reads CASSQDRASGEQFF. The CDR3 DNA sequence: TGTGCCAGCAGCCAGGACAGGGCGAGCGGTGAGCAGTTCTTC.

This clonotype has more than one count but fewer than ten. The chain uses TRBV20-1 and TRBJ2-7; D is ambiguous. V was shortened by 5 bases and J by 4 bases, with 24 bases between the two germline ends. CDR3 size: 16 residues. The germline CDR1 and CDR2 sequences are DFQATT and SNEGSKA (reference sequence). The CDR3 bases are TGCAGTGCTGATCTCTATGGTTCGGGTGGCTCGTACGAGCAGTACTTC. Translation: CSADLYGSGGSYEQYF.

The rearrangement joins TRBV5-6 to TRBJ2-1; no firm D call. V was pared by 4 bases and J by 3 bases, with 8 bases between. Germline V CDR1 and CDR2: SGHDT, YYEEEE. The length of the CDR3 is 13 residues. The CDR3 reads CASSPVYYNEQFF. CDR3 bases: TGTGCCAGCAGCCCAGTGTACTACAATGAGCAGTTCTTC. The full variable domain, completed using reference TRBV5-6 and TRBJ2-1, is DAGVTQSPTHLIKTRGQQVTLRCSPKSGHDTVSWYQQALGQGPQFIFQYYEEEERQRGNFPDRFSGHQFPNYSSELNVNALLLGDSALYLCASSPVYYNEQFFGPGTRLTVL.